A selection of T cell receptor beta chains follows, all from one sample in a study of long-term antiretroviral therapy in people with HIV. The data were produced by immunoSEQ multiplex PCR, yet TCRdb's version contains in-frame clones alone and is incomplete. Here the sample spans some 17,000 clones, about 80% being singletons. Sequences were derived from unsorted PBMCs, sampled 0.3 years before starting antiretroviral therapy. Source of these receptors: a man aged 45-65 years with HIV. CDR3s include the opening cysteine and the closing phenylalanine or tryptophan. The D gene is left open where the match is weak. Rows may omit the clone size; those that give it use once, few, many or a size class.

clone_size d_call j_call v_call cdr3_aa cdr3_nt
once - TRBJ1-1 TRBV11-2 CASSSLQGVNTEAFF TGTGCCAGCAGCTCTTTACAGGGAGTGAACACTGAAGCTTTCTTT
- TRBD2 TRBJ2-7 TRBV7-9 CASSSSGGSYEQYF TGTGCCAGCAGTTCAAGCGGGGGATCCTACGAGCAGTACTTC
- - TRBJ1-6 TRBV30 CAWSARATYNSPLHF TGTGCCTGGAGTGCGAGGGCCACCTATAATTCACCCCTCCACTTT
- - TRBJ1-1 TRBV7-3 CASSLGGANTEAFF TGTGCCAGCAGCTTAGGGGGGGCGAACACTGAAGCTTTCTTT
- - TRBJ2-4 TRBV4-3 CASSQDPPDREGKNIQYF TGCGCCAGCAGCCAAGATCCCCCTGACAGGGAGGGCAAAAACATTCAGTACTTC
- - TRBJ2-2 TRBV19 CASSPRGGGTGELFF TGTGCCAGTAGTCCCCGTGGAGGGGGTACCGGGGAGCTGTTTTTT
- TRBD2 TRBJ2-1 TRBV4-3 CASSQELASGMYNEQFF TGCGCCAGCAGCCAAGAGTTGGCCAGCGGGATGTACAATGAGCAGTTCTTC
few - TRBJ1-1 TRBV5-1 CASSLDLLRDTEAFF TGCGCCAGCAGCTTGGACCTACTTCGAGACACTGAAGCTTTCTTT
- TRBD1 TRBJ1-3 TRBV19 CASSKQGAGNTIYF TGTGCCAGTAGCAAACAGGGGGCTGGAAACACCATATATTTT
- - TRBJ1-1 TRBV20-1 CSARDGREAFF TGCAGTGCTAGAGATGGCCGGGAAGCTTTCTTT
- - TRBJ1-2 TRBV9 CASSPAGATNYGYTF TGTGCCAGCAGCCCCGCGGGGGCCACCAACTATGGCTACACCTTC
once - TRBJ2-1 TRBV5-6 CASSRQLQHNEQFF TGTGCCAGCAGCCGACAGCTCCAACACAATGAGCAGTTCTTC
- - TRBJ1-5 TRBV28 CASSRANQPQHF TGTGCCAGCAGCCGCGCTAATCAGCCCCAGCATTTT
- - TRBJ1-5 TRBV12-5 CASGLVTGQPLIQPQHF TGTGCTAGTGGTTTGGTAACAGGGCAGCCCCTCATTCAGCCCCAGCATTTT
few - TRBJ1-3 TRBV2 CASSEARENTIYF TGTGCCAGCAGTGAAGCAAGGGAAAACACCATATATTTT
- - TRBJ1-5 TRBV27 CASSLWSGPNQPQHF TGTGCCAGCAGTTTATGGTCGGGGCCGAATCAGCCCCAGCATTTT
- - TRBJ2-3 TRBV27 CASNTRGPRGTQYF TGTGCCAGCAATACGCGGGGGCCCCGGGGTACGCAGTATTTT
- TRBD2 TRBJ2-3 TRBV4-3 CASSQDAGTSGSDTQYF TGCGCCAGCAGCCAAGATGCCGGGACTAGCGGGTCAGATACGCAGTATTTT
- - TRBJ1-4 TRBV6-5 CASSYSKPNEKLFF TGTGCCAGCAGTTACTCGAAACCAAATGAAAAACTGTTTTTT
- TRBD1 TRBJ1-5 TRBV5-6 CASSSSDRGGTQPQHF TGTGCCAGCAGCTCTAGCGACAGGGGAGGCACTCAGCCCCAGCATTTT
- - TRBJ1-1 TRBV30 CAWSDWTDMNTEAFF TGTGCCTGGAGTGACTGGACAGACATGAACACTGAAGCTTTCTTT
- - TRBJ1-4 TRBV19 CASSMTSVISEKLFF TGTGCCAGTAGTATGACGTCTGTTATTTCGGAAAAACTGTTTTTT
- TRBD1 TRBJ1-5 TRBV28 CASRYRGQGENQPQHF TGTGCCAGCAGATACCGCGGACAGGGGGAGAATCAGCCCCAGCATTTT
- - TRBJ1-2 TRBV2 CASIIFTGDYGYTF TGTGCCAGCATTATTTTCACGGGGGACTATGGCTACACCTTC
once - TRBJ2-5 TRBV18 CASSPGGETQYF TGTGCCAGCTCACCAGGGGGCGAGACCCAGTACTTC
once TRBD2 TRBJ2-7 TRBV27 CASSLKVLADGNYEQYF TGTGCCAGCAGTTTAAAAGTGCTAGCGGATGGAAACTACGAGCAGTACTTC
- TRBD1 TRBJ1-2 TRBV30 CAWSVGQGDGYTF TGTGCCTGGAGTGTAGGACAGGGGGATGGCTACACCTTC
once TRBD1 TRBJ1-5 TRBV19 CASSSPGQGHNQPQHF TGTGCCAGTAGTTCCCCGGGACAGGGACACAATCAGCCCCAGCATTTT
- - TRBJ1-2 TRBV29-1 CSVDLLTRSYGYTF TGCAGCGTTGACCTCCTAACTCGGTCCTATGGCTACACCTTC
medium-sized - TRBJ1-2 TRBV25-1 CASSGGYGYTF TGTGCCAGCAGTGGGGGCTATGGCTACACCTTC
- - TRBJ2-3 TRBV6-4 CASSDSGEADTQYF TGTGCCAGCAGTGACTCTGGCGAGGCAGATACGCAGTATTTT
- - TRBJ1-6 TRBV7-2 CASSRSYNSPLHF TGTGCCAGCAGCAGGTCCTATAATTCACCCCTCCACTTT
few TRBD1 TRBJ2-7 TRBV11-2 CASSLPHRGGEQYF TGTGCCAGCAGCTTGCCCCACAGGGGTGGCGAGCAGTACTTC
- TRBD2 TRBJ2-4 TRBV13 CASSPGISGINKNIQYF TGTGCCAGCAGCCCCGGGATTAGCGGGATTAACAAAAACATTCAGTACTTC
- TRBD1 TRBJ2-7 TRBV7-8 CASSLAGTGGTYEQYF TGTGCCAGCAGCTTAGCTGGCACAGGGGGGACCTACGAGCAGTACTTC
few - TRBJ1-2 TRBV29-1 CSVRTPNYGYTF TGCAGCGTTCGGACACCCAACTATGGCTACACCTTC